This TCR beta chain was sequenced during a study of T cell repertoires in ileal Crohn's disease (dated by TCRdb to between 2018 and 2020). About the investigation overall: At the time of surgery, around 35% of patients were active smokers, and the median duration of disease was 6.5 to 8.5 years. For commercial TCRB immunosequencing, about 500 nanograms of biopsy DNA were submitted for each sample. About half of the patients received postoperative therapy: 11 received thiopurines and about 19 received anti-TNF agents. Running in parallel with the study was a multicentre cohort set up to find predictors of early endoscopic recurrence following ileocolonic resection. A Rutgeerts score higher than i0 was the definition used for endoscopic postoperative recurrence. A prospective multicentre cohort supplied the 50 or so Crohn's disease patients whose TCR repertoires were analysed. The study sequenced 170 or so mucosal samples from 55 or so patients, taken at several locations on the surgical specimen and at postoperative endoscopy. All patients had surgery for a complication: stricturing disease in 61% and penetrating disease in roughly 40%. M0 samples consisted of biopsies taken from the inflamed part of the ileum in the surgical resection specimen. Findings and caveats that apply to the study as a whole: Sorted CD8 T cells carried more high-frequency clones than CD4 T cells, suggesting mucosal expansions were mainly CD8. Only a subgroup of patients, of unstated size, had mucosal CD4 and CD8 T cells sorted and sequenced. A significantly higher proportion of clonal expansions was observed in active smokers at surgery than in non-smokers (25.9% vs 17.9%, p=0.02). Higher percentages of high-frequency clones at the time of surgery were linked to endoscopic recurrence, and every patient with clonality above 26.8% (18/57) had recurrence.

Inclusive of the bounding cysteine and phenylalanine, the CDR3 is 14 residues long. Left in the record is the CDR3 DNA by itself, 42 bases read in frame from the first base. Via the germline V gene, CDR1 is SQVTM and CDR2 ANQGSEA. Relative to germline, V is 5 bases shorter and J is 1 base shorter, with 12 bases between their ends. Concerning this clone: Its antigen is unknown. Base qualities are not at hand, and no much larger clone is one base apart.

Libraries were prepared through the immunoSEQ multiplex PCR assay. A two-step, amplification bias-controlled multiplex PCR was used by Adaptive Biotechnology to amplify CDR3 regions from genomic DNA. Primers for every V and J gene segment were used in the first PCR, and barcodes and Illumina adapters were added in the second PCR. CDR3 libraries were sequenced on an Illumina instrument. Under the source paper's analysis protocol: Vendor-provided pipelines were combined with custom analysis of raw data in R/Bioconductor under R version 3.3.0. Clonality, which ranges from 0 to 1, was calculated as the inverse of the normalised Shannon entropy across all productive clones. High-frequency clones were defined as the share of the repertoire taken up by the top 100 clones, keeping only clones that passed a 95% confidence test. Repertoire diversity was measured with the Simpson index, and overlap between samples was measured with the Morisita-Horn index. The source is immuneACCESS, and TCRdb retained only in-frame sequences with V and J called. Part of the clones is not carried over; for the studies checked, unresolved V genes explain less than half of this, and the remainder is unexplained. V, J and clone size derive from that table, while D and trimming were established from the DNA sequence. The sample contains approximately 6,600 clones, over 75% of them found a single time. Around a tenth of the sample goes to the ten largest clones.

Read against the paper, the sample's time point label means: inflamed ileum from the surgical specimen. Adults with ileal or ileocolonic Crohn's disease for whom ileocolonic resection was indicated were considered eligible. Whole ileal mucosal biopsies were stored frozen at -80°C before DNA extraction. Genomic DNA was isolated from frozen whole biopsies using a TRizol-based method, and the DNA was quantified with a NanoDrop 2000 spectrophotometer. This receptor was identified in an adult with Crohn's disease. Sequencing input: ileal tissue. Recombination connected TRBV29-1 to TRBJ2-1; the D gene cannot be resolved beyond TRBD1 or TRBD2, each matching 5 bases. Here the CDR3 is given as CSVRGVISYNEQFF. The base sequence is TGCAGCGTTCGAGGGGTTATATCCTACAATGAGCAGTTCTTC.